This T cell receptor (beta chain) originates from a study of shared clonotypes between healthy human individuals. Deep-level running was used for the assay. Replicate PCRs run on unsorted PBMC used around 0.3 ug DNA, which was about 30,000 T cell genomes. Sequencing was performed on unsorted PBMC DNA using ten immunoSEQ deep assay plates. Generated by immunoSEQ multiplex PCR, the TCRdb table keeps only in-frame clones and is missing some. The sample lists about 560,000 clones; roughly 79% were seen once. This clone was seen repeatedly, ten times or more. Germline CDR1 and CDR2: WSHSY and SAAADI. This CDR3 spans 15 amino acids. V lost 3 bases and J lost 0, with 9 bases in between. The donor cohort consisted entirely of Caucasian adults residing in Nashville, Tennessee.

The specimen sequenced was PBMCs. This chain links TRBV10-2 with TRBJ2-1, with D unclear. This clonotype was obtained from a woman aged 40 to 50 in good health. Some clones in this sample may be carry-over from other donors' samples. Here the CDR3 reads CASSDLGSSYNEQFF. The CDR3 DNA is TGCGCCAGCAGTGACTTAGGTAGCTCCTACAATGAGCAGTTCTTC.